This TCR beta chain was identified in a study of regulatory T cells in long-lasting Graves disease. For TCR beta, libraries came from iRepertoire HTBI primers and Arm-PCR of CDR3 regions. Via MiXCR, TCRdb re-called the multiplex PCR reads, giving one row per CDR3 protein. In the table there are hundreds of thousands of distinct CDR3 sequences, about 15% of which are singletons. The CDR3 is 18 amino acids. From germline, CDR1 is MDHEN and CDR2 SYDVKM. V was clipped by 6 bases and J by 3 bases; unmatched bases: 13. Indicated time point: newly diagnosed GD, antithyroid drugs for less than 3 months. RNA from PBMCs was the source of the TCR library. These data were likewise used in another study, on T cells in Graves' hyperthyroidism and ophthalmopathy. That publication notes: Uncontrolled infection, other autoimmune disease, pregnancy or lactation excluded patients. With the HTBI primer set, the TCR CDR3 went through a first round of RT-PCR. Expanded thyroid clonotypes (above 0.001) were mostly also found in blood.

The chain carries TRBV28 and TRBJ2-2, with 10 nucleotides matching TRBD2. The receptor was isolated from a woman aged 25-40 years with Graves disease. Sequenced material: peripheral blood mononuclear cells (PBMCs), taken at new diagnosis, from a patient treated with antithyroid drugs. CDR3 bases: TGTGCCAGCAGCGCTCGAGTGCTAGCGGGAGATTACACCGGGGAGCTGTTTTTT. It yields the protein CASSARVLAGDYTGELFF.